Below, 21 T cell receptor beta chains from the same sample are listed, as sequenced in a study of cytomegalovirus exposure and HLA in healthy donors. With 60 Vbeta and 13 Jbeta primers, the PCR was carried out. Some clones are missing from TCRdb's copy, which holds only in-frame ones; the method was immunoSEQ multiplex PCR. Found here are 140,000 to 150,000 clones, around two thirds of them singletons; the top ten hold under 2.5%. Sample: PBMCs. These receptors were collected from a woman aged 55-70 years in good health and CMV-seropositive.

V is TRBV19 and J is TRBJ1-1, with TRBD1 matching over 7 bases. Germline CDR1 and CDR2: LNHDA and SQIVND (reference sequence). The CDR3 consists of 14 residues. Trimming at V came to 5 bases and at J to 4 bases, leaving 7 bases not matched to a gene. Written as DNA, the CDR3 is TGTGCCAGTAGTGTCCAGGGGGTTTTCACTGAAGCTTTCTTT. It is translated as CASSVQGVFTEAFF.

This clone showed up just a few times. The chain uses TRBV6-6 and TRBJ1-5; TRBD1 matches at 7 bases. Trimming at V came to 5 bases and at J to 3 bases, leaving 4 bases not matched to a gene. CDR3 length: 14 amino acids. Per germline, CDR1 MNHNY and CDR2 SVGAGI (reference sequence). The CDR3 DNA follows: TGTGCCAGCAGTATCGGGACAGTCAATCAGCCCCAGCATTTT. Its translation is CASSIGTVNQPQHF.

This clone was detected once. CDR3 nucleotide sequence: TGTGCCAGCAGCGTAGTCGAGGGAGCATTATCTGAGCAGTTCTTC. Encoded protein: CASSVVEGALSEQFF. The V call is TRBV9, the J call TRBJ2-1, with D maybe TRBD2 (5 bases). The CDR3 length is 15 residues. Trimming removed 0 bases at V and 9 bases at J, with 16 bases between. The germline V gene encodes CDR1 SGDLS and CDR2 YYNGEE.

The chain combines TRBV5-1 with TRBJ1-2, with 9 nucleotides matching TRBD1. The germline V gene encodes CDR1 SGHRS and CDR2 YFSETQ. The CDR3 consists of 16 residues. The J segment lost 4 bases and the V segment lost 3 bases, leaving 10 bases of the junction unmatched. CDR3 sequence: CASSWDREHLGYGYTF. CDR3 sequence (DNA): TGCGCCAGCAGCTGGGACAGGGAGCACTTAGGCTATGGCTACACCTTC.

The chain carries TRBV11-3 and TRBJ2-7; the match to TRBD2 covers 9 bases. The CDR3 runs to 18 residues. Per the germline V gene, CDR1 is SGHNT and CDR2 is YENEEA. J gave up 2 bases and V 1 base, and 12 bases lay outside the gene matches. CDR3 loop: CASSLVEVAGAVTYEQYF. CDR3 DNA: TGTGCCAGCAGCTTAGTAGAGGTAGCGGGAGCGGTAACCTACGAGCAGTACTTC.

The V gene is TRBV4-2, the J gene TRBJ2-2, with 10 bases matching TRBD2. This CDR3 is 17 amino acids long. From germline, CDR1 is LGHNA and CDR2 YNFKEQ. Trimming at V came to 0 bases and at J to 6 bases, leaving 7 bases not matched to a gene. The CDR3: CASSQDHWTSGPGELFF. The CDR3, as DNA: TGTGCCAGCAGCCAAGATCATTGGACTAGCGGACCCGGGGAGCTGTTTTTT.

This rearrangement joins TRBV30 to TRBJ1-1; weak D call: TRBD1 (5 bases). The CDR3 length is 14 residues. The V gene's germline CDR1 is GTSNPN and CDR2 SVGIG (reference sequence). V was cut by 5 bases and J by 0 bases, with 13 bases left in between. In DNA form, the CDR3 reads TGTGCCTGGGCCGCGTGGGGGGTGAACACTGAAGCTTTCTTT. Translating it yields CAWAAWGVNTEAFF.

The chain uses TRBV5-1 and TRBJ2-3; D perhaps matches TRBD2 (6 bases). Between the trimmed V and J ends, which lost 4 bases and 2 bases, there was a span of 11 bases. The V gene's germline CDR1 is SGHRS and CDR2 YFSETQ. The CDR3 has 14 residues. The chain's CDR3 is CASSPGSVTDTQYF. The CDR3 DNA reads as TGCGCCAGCAGCCCCGGGAGTGTCACAGATACGCAGTATTTT.

For this clone: Germline is not matched at one junction end, which may reflect a read error. The rearrangement uses TRBV28 and TRBJ2-1; D remains unclear. The CDR3 covers 13 residues. CDR1 is MDHEN, CDR2 SYDVKM, per germline. The CDR3 DNA follows: TGTGCCAGCCGTTTAGGGCTGAACAATGAGCAGTTCTTC. It encodes CASRLGLNNEQFF.

J is TRBJ1-5 and V is TRBV2, with a tentative D call TRBD1 (6 bases). Trimming left V 5 bases short and J 4 bases short, with 12 bases between. Per germline, CDR1 SNHLY and CDR2 FYNNEI. This CDR3 is built from 14 residues. DNA for the CDR3: TGTGCCAGCAGTAAGTTACAGGGAAATCAGCCCCAGCATTTT. As protein: CASSKLQGNQPQHF.

A few counts support this clone. The chain uses TRBV6-1 and TRBJ1-1; no clear D. V was pared by 1 base and J by 8 bases, with 11 bases between. The V gene's germline CDR1 is MNHNS and CDR2 SASEGT. The CDR3 spans 13 residues. The CDR3 region has the DNA TGTGCCAGCAGTGAAGTGGCCCCACCCGAAGCTTTCTTT. Protein product: CASSEVAPPEAFF.

The rearrangement uses TRBV19 and TRBJ1-5; D remains unclear. With 6 bases removed from V and 0 bases from J, the gap between germline ends came to 9 bases. This CDR3 has 14 amino acids. Per germline, CDR1 LNHDA and CDR2 SQIVND (reference sequence). CDR3 amino acids: CASREDFSNQPQHF. The DNA for the CDR3 is TGTGCCAGTAGAGAGGACTTTAGCAATCAGCCCCAGCATTTT.

The chain joins TRBV15 to TRBJ1-1, with D tentatively TRBD1 (6 bases). In germline, CDR1 is LNHNV, CDR2 YYDKDF (reference sequence). V was cut by 5 bases and J by 7 bases, with 20 bases left in between. This CDR3 contains 15 residues. CDR3 residues: CATSPRGNRAIEAFF. In nucleotides, the CDR3 is TGTGCCACCAGCCCCAGAGGGAACAGGGCTATTGAAGCTTTCTTT.

This sequence joins TRBV29-1 and TRBJ1-1, with unresolved D. This CDR3 has 11 amino acids. Trimming took off 0 bases at V and 8 bases at J, with 7 bases between the two ends. Germline CDR1 and CDR2: SQVTM and ANQGSEA. The DNA for the CDR3 is TGCAGCGTTGAAGATCCGGGGGAAGCTTTCTTT. It specifies CSVEDPGEAFF.

This clone was detected only once. The rearrangement links TRBV10-3 to TRBJ2-7; 9 nucleotides line up with TRBD2. Trimming removed 5 bases from V and 5 bases from J; junction bases left unmatched: 4. The germline V gene encodes CDR1 ENHRY and CDR2 SYGVKD. The CDR3 consists of 13 residues. CDR3 loop: CAISLAGDHEQYF. The CDR3 nucleotides are TGTGCCATCAGTTTAGCGGGAGATCACGAGCAGTACTTC.

This clone was counted once. The rearrangement links TRBV19 to TRBJ1-5; 9 positions match TRBD1. Losses at the gene ends were 5 bases for V and 3 bases for J; bases not matched to a gene: 5. This CDR3 is built from 15 residues. Germline lookup yields CDR1 LNHDA and CDR2 SQIVND (reference sequence). The CDR3 sequence: CASSDRGWLNQPQHF. The CDR3 coding sequence is TGTGCCAGTAGTGACAGGGGGTGGCTCAATCAGCCCCAGCATTTT. The variable domain in full, completed from reference TRBV19 and TRBJ1-5, reads DGGITQSPKYLFRKEGQNVTLSCEQNLNHDAMYWYRQDPGQGLRLIYYSQIVNDFQKGDIAEGYSVSREKKESFPLTVTSAQKNPTAFYLCASSDRGWLNQPQHFGDGTRLSIL.

This clone was observed a handful of times. The V and J genes are TRBV19 and TRBJ1-5; possible D gene TRBD1, 5 bases. Germline V gives CDR1 LNHDA, CDR2 SQIVND (reference sequence). This CDR3 contains 13 residues. Trimming left V 8 bases short and J 5 bases short, with 13 bases between. CDR3 nucleotides: TGTGCCAGTTCCTACTCGGGGGATCAGCCCCAGCATTTT. Its translation: CASSYSGDQPQHF.

The chain recombines TRBV4-1 with TRBJ1-2, with D maybe TRBD1 (5 bases). In germline, CDR1 is MGHRA, CDR2 YSYEKL. CDR3 length: 14 amino acids. Trimming took off 0 bases at V and 8 bases at J, with 13 bases between the two ends. CDR3 nucleotides: TGCGCCAGCAGCCAAGAGCGGGGGTGGGGCGGCTACACCTTC. Its translation is CASSQERGWGGYTF.

V is TRBV5-5 and J is TRBJ1-5, with D perhaps TRBD1 (5 bases). The V gene's germline CDR1 is SGHKS and CDR2 YYEKEE (reference sequence). V lost 4 bases, J lost 5 bases, and 7 bases lay in between. CDR3 length equals 12 residues. DNA of the CDR3: TGTGCCAGCAGCCTAGGGGATCAGCCCCAGCATTTT. It yields the protein CASSLGDQPQHF. Variable domain in full (rest from reference TRBV5-5 and TRBJ1-5): DAGVTQSPTHLIKTRGQQVTLRCSPISGHKSVSWYQQVLGQGPQFIFQYYEKEERGRGNFPDRFSARQFPNYSSELNVNALLLGDSALYLCASSLGDQPQHFGDGTRLSIL.

The V gene is TRBV5-1, the J gene TRBJ2-3, with TRBD2 matching 10 bases. Germline loops: CDR1 SGHRS, CDR2 YFSETQ. This CDR3 has 16 amino acids. With 2 bases clipped from V and 4 bases from J, the junction kept 7 bases outside the gene matches. In DNA, the CDR3 is TGCGCCAGCAGCTTAAAGCGGGAGGGCCGTGCAGATACGCAGTATTTT. Its protein product is CASSLKREGRADTQYF.

The genes are TRBV19 and TRBJ1-1; a possible D gene is TRBD1 (5 bases). With 4 bases removed from V and 1 base from J, the gap between germline ends came to 7 bases. Germline CDR1 and CDR2: LNHDA and SQIVND (reference sequence). There are 13 residues in the CDR3. CDR3 in DNA: TGTGCCAGTAGTAAAGACAGGAACACTGAAGCTTTCTTT. It codes for CASSKDRNTEAFF.